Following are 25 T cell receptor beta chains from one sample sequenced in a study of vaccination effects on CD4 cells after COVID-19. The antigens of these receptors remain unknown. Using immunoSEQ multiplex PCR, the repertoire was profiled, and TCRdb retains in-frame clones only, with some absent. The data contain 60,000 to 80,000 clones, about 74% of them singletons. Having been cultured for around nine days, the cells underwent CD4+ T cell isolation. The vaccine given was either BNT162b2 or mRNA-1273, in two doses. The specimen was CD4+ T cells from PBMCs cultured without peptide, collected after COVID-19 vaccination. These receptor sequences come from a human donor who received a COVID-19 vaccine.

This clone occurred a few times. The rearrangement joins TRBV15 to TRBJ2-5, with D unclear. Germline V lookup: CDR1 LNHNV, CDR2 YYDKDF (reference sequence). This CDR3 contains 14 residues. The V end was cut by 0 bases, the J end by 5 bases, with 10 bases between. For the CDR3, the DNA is TGTGCCACCAGCAGAGACGCGGCTCCTGAGACCCAGTACTTC. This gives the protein CATSRDAAPETQYF.

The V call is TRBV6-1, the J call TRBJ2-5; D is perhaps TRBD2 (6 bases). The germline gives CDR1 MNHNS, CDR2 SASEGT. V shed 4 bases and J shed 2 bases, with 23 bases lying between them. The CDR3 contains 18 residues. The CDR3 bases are TGTGCCAGCAGTGCTATTTTAGTTAAGGGAGGTGGACAAGAGACCCAGTACTTC. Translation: CASSAILVKGGGQETQYF.

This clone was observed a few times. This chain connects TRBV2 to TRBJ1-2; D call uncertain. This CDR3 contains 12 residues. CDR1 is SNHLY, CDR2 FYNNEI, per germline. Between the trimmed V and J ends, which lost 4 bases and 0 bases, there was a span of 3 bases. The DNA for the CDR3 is TGTGCCAGCAGTGCCGCTAACTATGGCTACACCTTC. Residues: CASSAANYGYTF.

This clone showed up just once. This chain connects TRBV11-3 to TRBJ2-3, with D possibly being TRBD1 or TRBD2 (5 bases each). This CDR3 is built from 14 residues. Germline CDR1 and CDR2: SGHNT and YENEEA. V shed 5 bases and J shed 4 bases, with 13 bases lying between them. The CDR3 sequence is CASSRAWDADTQYF. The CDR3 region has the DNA TGTGCCAGCAGCCGAGCGTGGGACGCAGATACGCAGTATTTT. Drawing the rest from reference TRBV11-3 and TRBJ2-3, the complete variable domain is EAGVVQSPRYKIIEKKQPVAFWCNPISGHNTLYWYLQNLGQGPELLIRYENEEAVDDSQLPKDRFSAERLKGVDSTLKIQPAELGDSAVYLCASSRAWDADTQYFGPGTRLTVL.

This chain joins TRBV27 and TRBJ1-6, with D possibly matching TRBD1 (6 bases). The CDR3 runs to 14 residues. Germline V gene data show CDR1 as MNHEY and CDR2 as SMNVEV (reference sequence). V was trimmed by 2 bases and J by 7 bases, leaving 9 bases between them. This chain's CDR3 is CASSLRQANSPLHF. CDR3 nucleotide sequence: TGTGCCAGCAGTTTAAGACAGGCGAATTCACCCCTCCACTTT.

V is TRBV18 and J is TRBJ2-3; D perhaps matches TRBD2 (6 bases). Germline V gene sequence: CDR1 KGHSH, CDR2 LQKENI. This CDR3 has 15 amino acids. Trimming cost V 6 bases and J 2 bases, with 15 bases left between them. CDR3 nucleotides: TGTGCCAGCTCCCTTCGCGGGGACTTCACAGATACGCAGTATTTT. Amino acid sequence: CASSLRGDFTDTQYF.

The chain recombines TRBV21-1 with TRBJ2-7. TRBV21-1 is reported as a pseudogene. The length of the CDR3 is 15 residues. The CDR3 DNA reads TGTGCCAGCAGCTCCCGGGCTAAGAGCTCCTACGAGCAGTACGTC. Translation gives CASSSRAKSSYEQYV.

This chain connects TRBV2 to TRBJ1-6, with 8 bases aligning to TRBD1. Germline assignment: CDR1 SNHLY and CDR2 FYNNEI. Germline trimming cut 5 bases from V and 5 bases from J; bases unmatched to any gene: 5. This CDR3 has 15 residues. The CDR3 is CASSSDRVHNSPLHF. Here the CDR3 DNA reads TGTGCCAGCAGTTCGGACAGGGTGCATAATTCACCCCTCCACTTT.

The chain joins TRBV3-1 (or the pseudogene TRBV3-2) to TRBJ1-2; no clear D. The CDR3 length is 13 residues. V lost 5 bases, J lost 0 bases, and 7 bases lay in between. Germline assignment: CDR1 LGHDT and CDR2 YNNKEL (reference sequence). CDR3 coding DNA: TGTGCCAGCAGCTCGCGGACTAACTATGGCTACACCTTC. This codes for CASSSRTNYGYTF.

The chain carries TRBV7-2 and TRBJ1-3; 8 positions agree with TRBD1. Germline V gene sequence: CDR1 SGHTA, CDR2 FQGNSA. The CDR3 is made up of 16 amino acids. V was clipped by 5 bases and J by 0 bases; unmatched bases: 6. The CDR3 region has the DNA TGTGCCAGCAGCATAAGAGGGACAGGCTCTGGAAACACCATATATTTT. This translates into CASSIRGTGSGNTIYF.

The CDR3 loop is CASSPRHGDQPQHF. The CDR3 bases are TGTGCCAGCTCACCACGTCACGGGGATCAGCCCCAGCATTTT. This chain links TRBV18 with TRBJ1-5; D call uncertain. V shed 1 base and J shed 5 bases, with 9 bases lying between them. Germline CDR1 reads KGHSH; CDR2 reads LQKENI. The CDR3 covers 14 residues.

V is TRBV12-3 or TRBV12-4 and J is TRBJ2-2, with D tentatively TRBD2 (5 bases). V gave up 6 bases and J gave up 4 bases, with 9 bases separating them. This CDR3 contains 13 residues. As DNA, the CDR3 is TGTGCCAGCAGCCTAGCTGGCACCGGGGAGCTGTTTTTT. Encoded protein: CASSLAGTGELFF.

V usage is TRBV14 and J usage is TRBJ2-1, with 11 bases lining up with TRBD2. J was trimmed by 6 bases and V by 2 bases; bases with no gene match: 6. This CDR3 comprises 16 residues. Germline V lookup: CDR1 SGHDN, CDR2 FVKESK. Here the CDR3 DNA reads TGTGCCAGCAGCCAACTCACTAGCGGGGGAGTCAATGAGCAGTTCTTC. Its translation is CASSQLTSGGVNEQFF.

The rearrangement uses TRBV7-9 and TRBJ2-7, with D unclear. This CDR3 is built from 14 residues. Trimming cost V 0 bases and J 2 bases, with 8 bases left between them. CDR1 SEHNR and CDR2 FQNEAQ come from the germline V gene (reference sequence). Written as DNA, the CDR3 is TGTGCCAGCAGCTTAGCTTTCGGTGCCTACGAGCAGTACGTC. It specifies CASSLAFGAYEQYV.

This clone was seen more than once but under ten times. Here the CDR3 DNA reads TGTGCCAGCAGTGACCCCTCTCCCGACAGGGAGACTGAAGCTTTCTTT. This gives the protein CASSDPSPDRETEAFF. The chain combines TRBV6-4 with TRBJ1-1; 7 nucleotides align to TRBD1. This CDR3 has 16 residues. Germline trimming cut 2 bases from V and 5 bases from J; bases unmatched to any gene: 11. Germline-derived CDR1 and CDR2 are MRHNA and SNTAGT.

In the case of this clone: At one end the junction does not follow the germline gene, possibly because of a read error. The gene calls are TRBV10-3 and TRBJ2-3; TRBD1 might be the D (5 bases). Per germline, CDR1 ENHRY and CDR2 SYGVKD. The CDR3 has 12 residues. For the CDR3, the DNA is TGTGCCATCAATGATGCGACAGACACGCAGTATTTT. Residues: CAINDATDTQYF.

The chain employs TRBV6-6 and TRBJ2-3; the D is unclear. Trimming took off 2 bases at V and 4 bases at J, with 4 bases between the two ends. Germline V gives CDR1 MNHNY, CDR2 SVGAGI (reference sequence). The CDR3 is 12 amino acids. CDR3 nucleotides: TGTGCCAGCAGTTACGGCCCAGATACGCAGTATTTT. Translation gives CASSYGPDTQYF.

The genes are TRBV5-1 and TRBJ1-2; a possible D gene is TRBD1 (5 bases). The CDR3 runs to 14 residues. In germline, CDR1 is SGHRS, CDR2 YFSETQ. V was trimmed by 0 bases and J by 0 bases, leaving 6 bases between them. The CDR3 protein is CASSLGDSNYGYTF. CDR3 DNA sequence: TGCGCCAGCAGCTTGGGGGACTCTAACTATGGCTACACCTTC.

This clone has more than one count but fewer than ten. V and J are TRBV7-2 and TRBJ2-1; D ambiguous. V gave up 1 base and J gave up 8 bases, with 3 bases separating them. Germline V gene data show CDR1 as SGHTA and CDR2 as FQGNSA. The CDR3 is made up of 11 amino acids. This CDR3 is CASSLVDEQFF. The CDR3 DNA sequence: TGTGCCAGCAGCTTAGTGGATGAGCAGTTCTTC.

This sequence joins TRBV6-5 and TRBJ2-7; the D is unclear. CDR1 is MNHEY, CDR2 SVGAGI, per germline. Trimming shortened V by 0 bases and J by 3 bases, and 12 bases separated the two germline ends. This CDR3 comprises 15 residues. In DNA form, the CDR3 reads TGTGCCAGCAGTTACTCGCAGGTCCCCGTCTACGAGCAGTACGTC. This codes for CASSYSQVPVYEQYV.

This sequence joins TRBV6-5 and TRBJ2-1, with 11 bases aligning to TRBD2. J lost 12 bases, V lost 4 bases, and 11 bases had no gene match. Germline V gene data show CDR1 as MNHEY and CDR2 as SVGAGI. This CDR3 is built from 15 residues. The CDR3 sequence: CASSSPSGGPPVQFF. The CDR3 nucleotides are TGTGCCAGCAGTTCCCCTAGCGGGGGGCCCCCGGTGCAGTTCTTC.

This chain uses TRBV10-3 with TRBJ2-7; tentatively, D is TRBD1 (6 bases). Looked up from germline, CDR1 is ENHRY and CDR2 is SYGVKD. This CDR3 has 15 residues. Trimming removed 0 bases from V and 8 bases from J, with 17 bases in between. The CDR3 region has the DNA TGTGCCATCAGTGAGTCCGGCAGGGGTCCCCCCCAGCAGTACGTC. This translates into CAISESGRGPPQQYV.

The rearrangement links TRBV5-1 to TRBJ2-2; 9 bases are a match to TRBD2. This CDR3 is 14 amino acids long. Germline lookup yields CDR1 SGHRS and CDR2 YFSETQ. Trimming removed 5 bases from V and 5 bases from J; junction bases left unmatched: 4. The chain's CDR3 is CASRVAGVTGELFF. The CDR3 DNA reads TGCGCCAGCAGGGTAGCGGGGGTGACCGGGGAGCTGTTTTTT.

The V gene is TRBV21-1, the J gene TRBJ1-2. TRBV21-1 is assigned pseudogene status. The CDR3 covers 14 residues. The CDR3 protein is CASSKGGGLYGYTF. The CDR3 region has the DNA TGTGCCAGCAGCAAAGGCGGGGGGCTGTATGGCTACACCTTC.

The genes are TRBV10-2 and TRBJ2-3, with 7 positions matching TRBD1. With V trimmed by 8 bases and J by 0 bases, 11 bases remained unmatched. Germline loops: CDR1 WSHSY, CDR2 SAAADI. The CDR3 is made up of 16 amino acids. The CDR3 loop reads CASSRSGDSSTDTQYF. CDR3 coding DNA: TGCGCCAGCTCGCGGTCCGGGGACAGTAGCACAGATACGCAGTATTTT.